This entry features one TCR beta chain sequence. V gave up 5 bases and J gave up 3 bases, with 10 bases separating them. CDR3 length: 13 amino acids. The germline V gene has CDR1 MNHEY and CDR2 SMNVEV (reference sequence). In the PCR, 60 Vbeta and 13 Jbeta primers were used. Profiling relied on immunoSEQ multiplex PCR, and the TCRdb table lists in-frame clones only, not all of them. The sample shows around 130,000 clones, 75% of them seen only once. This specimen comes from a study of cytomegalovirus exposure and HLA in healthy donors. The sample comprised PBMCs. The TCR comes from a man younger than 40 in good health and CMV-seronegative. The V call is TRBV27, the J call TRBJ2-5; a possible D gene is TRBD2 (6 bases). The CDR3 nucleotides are TGTGCCAGCAGTCGTCCTAGCGAAGAGACCCAGTACTTC. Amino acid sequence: CASSRPSEETQYF.